This TCR beta chain was identified during a study of Ad26.COV2.S vaccination and SARS-CoV-2 variants. In the case of this clone: Its antigen is unidentified.

Findings and caveats of the study: Analyses that measured TCR breadth and depth may have underestimated total T cell responses.

Here immunoSEQ multiplex PCR was the method, and the copy in TCRdb shows in-frame clones only, minus some. The table shows over 400,000 clones, with 75% to 90% occurring only once. The CDR3 covers 11 residues. Trimming took off 5 bases at V and 8 bases at J, with 9 bases between the two ends. From germline, CDR1 is LNHDA and CDR2 SQIVND (reference sequence). Treatment meaning: around 19 received Ad26.COV2.S at low or high dose, single or two shots; about five received placebo; per-sample allocation not given. On day 63 after the first injection, vaccine and placebo recipients gave samples. V usage is TRBV19 and J usage is TRBJ1-2, with D uncertain. This TCR was recovered from a person aged 18-65 years who received the Ad26.COV2.S COVID-19 vaccine or a placebo. The material was peripheral blood, obtained in a trial of Ad26.COV2.S vaccine versus placebo. The CDR3 region has the DNA TGTGCCAGTAGTCTCGGAGCCGGCTACACCTTC. This codes for CASSLGAGYTF.